One and the same sample provided the 12 T cell receptor beta chains below, sequenced in a study of blood T cell repertoires in COVID-19. The data were produced by immunoSEQ multiplex PCR, yet TCRdb's version contains in-frame clones alone and is incomplete. The sample shows about 43,000 clones, roughly four fifths of them seen only once. The sample consisted of peripheral blood. The receptors come from a woman aged 55-69 years with acute or convalescent COVID-19.

The chain combines TRBV6-5 with TRBJ2-3, with 12 bases that match TRBD2. The trim removed 9 bases at V and 4 bases at J, leaving 5 bases unmatched. The CDR3 spans 14 residues. Germline CDR1 and CDR2: MNHEY and SVGAGI. The CDR3 reads CASRLAGAADTQYF. The CDR3 DNA sequence: TGTGCCAGTCGACTAGCGGGGGCCGCAGATACGCAGTATTTT.

This chain joins TRBV27 and TRBJ2-7, with 7 bases fitting TRBD1. The CDR3 spans 14 residues. Trimming took 5 bases from V and 4 from J; bases not matched to a gene: 8. Germline V CDR1 and CDR2: MNHEY, SMNVEV (reference sequence). CDR3 sequence reads: CASSLRDRQYEQYF. In DNA form, the CDR3 reads TGTGCCAGCAGTCTCCGGGACAGACAGTACGAGCAGTACTTC.

In nucleotides, the CDR3 is TGTGCGACGGACGGGGAACGCAATCAGCCCCAGCATTTT. It encodes CATDGERNQPQHF. This chain links TRBV10-3 with TRBJ1-5; D remains ambiguous. The CDR3 totals 13 residues. Per the germline V gene, CDR1 is ENHRY and CDR2 is SYGVKD.

The genes are TRBV10-3 and TRBJ1-1; D ambiguous. Germline assignment: CDR1 ENHRY and CDR2 SYGVKD. This CDR3 has 14 residues. V was shortened by 3 bases and J by 1 base, with 9 bases between the two germline ends. This CDR3 is CAISDVAENTEAFF. CDR3 DNA: TGTGCCATCAGTGATGTAGCCGAGAACACTGAAGCTTTCTTT.

This clone was detected once. The genes are TRBV6-5 and TRBJ1-2, with 8 bases identical to TRBD1. The germline CDR1 and CDR2 sequences are MNHEY and SVGAGI. CDR3 length equals 13 residues. With 2 bases clipped from V and 6 bases from J, the junction kept 2 bases outside the gene matches. The CDR3 loop is CASSYGQGDGYTF. CDR3 sequence (DNA): TGTGCCAGCAGTTACGGACAGGGAGATGGCTACACCTTC.

DNA for the CDR3: TGTGCCAGCAGCCAAGATAGGAGGGGACCTGGAAACACCATATATTTT. Its protein product is CASSQDRRGPGNTIYF. The V gene is TRBV14, the J gene TRBJ1-3, with a tentative D call TRBD1 (5 bases). Per the germline V gene, CDR1 is SGHDN and CDR2 is FVKESK. Trimming shortened V by 0 bases and J by 2 bases, and 11 bases separated the two germline ends. There are 16 residues in the CDR3.

This sequence joins TRBV30 and TRBJ2-7; 7 bases match TRBD1. V gave up 1 base and J gave up 6 bases; unmatched junction bases: 6. The CDR3 runs 13 residues. CDR1 is GTSNPN, CDR2 SVGIG, per germline (reference sequence). CDR3 nucleotides: TGTGCCTGGAGTGATGGACAGGAACGCGAGCAGTACTTC. Amino acid sequence: CAWSDGQEREQYF.

The V call is TRBV5-4, the J call TRBJ2-7; D is uncertain. CDR1 and CDR2 (germline): SGHNT, YYREEE (reference sequence). The CDR3 length is 14 residues. V was cut by 4 bases and J by 1 base, with 12 bases left in between. This CDR3 is CASSPRLDSYEQYF. The CDR3 DNA is TGTGCCAGCAGCCCCAGACTGGATTCCTACGAGCAGTACTTC.

The CDR3 DNA reads TGTGCCAGCAGCTTTACTCAGGGCCCCCACGAGCAGTACTTC. This codes for CASSFTQGPHEQYF. The chain couples TRBV7-9 to TRBJ2-7, with a weak D call TRBD1 (5 bases). The CDR3 is made up of 14 amino acids. Germline-derived CDR1 and CDR2 are SEHNR and FQNEAQ (reference sequence). The V end lost 3 bases, the J end lost 5 bases, and 14 bases lay between the germline ends.

The chain employs TRBV2 and TRBJ2-3, with no clear D. CDR1 SNHLY and CDR2 FYNNEI come from the germline V gene. The CDR3 loop spans 15 amino acids. Trimming removed 8 bases at V and 7 bases at J, with 22 bases between. The CDR3 spells CASSRLFTLGNTQYF. CDR3 sequence (DNA): TGTGCCAGCTCCAGACTTTTTACCTTAGGCAATACGCAGTATTTT.

The V gene is TRBV7-2, the J gene TRBJ1-1; unclear D gene. Germline V gene lookup returns CDR1 SGHTA and CDR2 FQGNSA. Trimming shortened V by 5 bases and J by 6 bases, and 13 bases separated the two germline ends. The CDR3 is made up of 13 amino acids. Here the CDR3 DNA reads TGTGCCAGCAGCGGTCGCCGGGGTGCTGAAGCTTTCTTT. It yields the protein CASSGRRGAEAFF. Full variable domain (rest looked up from reference TRBV7-2 and TRBJ1-1): GAGVSQSPSNKVTEKGKDVELRCDPISGHTALYWYRQSLGQGLEFLIYFQGNSAPDKSGLPSDRFSAERTGGSVSTLTIQRTQQEDSAVYLCASSGRRGAEAFFGQGTRLTVV.

The chain links TRBV9 to TRBJ2-3; TRBD2 agrees at 10 bases. This CDR3 region has 17 residues. V lost 4 bases to trimming and J lost 5 bases; unmatched junction nucleotides: 13. Germline V gene sequence: CDR1 SGDLS, CDR2 YYNGEE. The CDR3 bases are TGTGCCAGCAGCCACACCCTAGCGGGGGCTACGGGAGATACGCAGTATTTT. Translated, it gives CASSHTLAGATGDTQYF. Together with reference TRBV9 and TRBJ2-3, the CDR3 gives the full variable domain: DSGVTQTPKHLITATGQRVTLRCSPRSGDLSVYWYQQSLDQGLQFLIQYYNGEERAKGNILERFSAQQFPDLHSELNLSSLELGDSALYFCASSHTLAGATGDTQYFGPGTRLTVL.